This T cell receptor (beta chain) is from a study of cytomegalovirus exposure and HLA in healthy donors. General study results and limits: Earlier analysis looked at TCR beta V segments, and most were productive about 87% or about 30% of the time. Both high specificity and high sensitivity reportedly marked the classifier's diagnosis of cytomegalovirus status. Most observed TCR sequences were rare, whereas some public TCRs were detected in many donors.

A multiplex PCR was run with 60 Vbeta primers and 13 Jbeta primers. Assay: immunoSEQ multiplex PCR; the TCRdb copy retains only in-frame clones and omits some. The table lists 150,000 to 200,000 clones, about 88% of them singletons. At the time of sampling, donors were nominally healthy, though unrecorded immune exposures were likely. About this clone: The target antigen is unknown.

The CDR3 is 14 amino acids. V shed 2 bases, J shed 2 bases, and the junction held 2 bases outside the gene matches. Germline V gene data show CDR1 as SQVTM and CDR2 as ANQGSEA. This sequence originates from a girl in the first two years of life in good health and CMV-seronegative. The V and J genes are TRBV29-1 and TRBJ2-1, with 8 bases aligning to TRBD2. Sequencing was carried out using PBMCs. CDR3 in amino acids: CSVESGRAYNEQFF. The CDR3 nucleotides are TGCAGCGTTGAATCCGGGAGGGCCTACAATGAGCAGTTCTTC.